This T cell receptor (beta chain) was recovered during a study of blood T cell repertoires in COVID-19. Original analysis: Quantification of nucleated cells was approximated via reference gene primer amplification. Data came from immunoSEQ multiplex PCR; TCRdb stores just in-frame clones and leaves some out. V and J calls and clone size are as listed in that table; D and trimming were resolved from the DNA. This sample yields roughly 70,000 clones, of which approximately 90% are seen a single time; approximately 6.7% belongs to the top ten. The CDR3 runs to 14 residues. The V end was cut by 4 bases, the J end by 4 bases, with 11 bases between. Per germline, CDR1 SGHNT and CDR2 YENEEA.

This sequence was found in a woman older than 75 with active COVID-19. The source material was peripheral blood. The V call is TRBV11-3, the J call TRBJ2-1, with D perhaps matching TRBD1 (6 bases). Here the CDR3 reads CASSSQGSYNEQFF. CDR3 DNA: TGTGCCAGCAGCTCCCAGGGGTCATACAATGAGCAGTTCTTC.